The 30 T cell receptor beta chains reported below all come from one sample, sequenced in a study of molecular identifiers for immune sequencing clone quantification. TCRdb recomputed calls from the PCR reads with MiXCR, one row per CDR3 protein. The data contain about 320,000 distinct CDR3 sequences, about a fifth of them singletons. Sequenced sample: naive CD8+ T cells from blood, with Jurkat cell RNA spiked in. Indicated subset: FACS-sorted CD8+CD4-CCR7+CD45RA+ naive T cells. These TCRs come from a human donor in good health. Some libraries in this study had Jurkat cell RNA spiked in.

About this clonotype: This may arise from a read error, as a much more abundant clone is one base away. The chain uses TRBV5-4 and TRBJ2-3; D remains unclear. CDR3 length: 15 residues. Germline loops: CDR1 SGHNT, CDR2 YYREEE (reference sequence). The CDR3 DNA reads TGTGCCTGCAGCGATCCCCTTTATAGCACAGATACGCAGTATTTT. Translation: CACSDPLYSTDTQYF.

As concerns this clonotype: At one end, the junction sequence differs from germline, possibly due to a read error. The chain combines TRBV12-3 or TRBV12-4 with TRBJ1-1; D is unresolved. The CDR3 runs to 12 residues. As DNA, the CDR3 is TGTGCCAGCAGTTTCCTCGAGAATGAAGCTCTCTTT. It is translated as CASSFLENEALF.

This clonotype has more than one count but fewer than ten. J is TRBJ1-4 and V is TRBV6-2 or TRBV6-3, with D unclear. The CDR3 is 15 amino acids. Looked up from germline, CDR1 is MNHEY and CDR2 is SVGEGT. V gave up 0 bases and J gave up 6 bases, with 11 bases separating them. CDR3 residues: CASSYSGQVDEKLFF. The CDR3 coding sequence is TGTGCCAGCAGTTACTCCGGGCAGGTGGATGAAAAACTGTTTTTT.

This clonotype was counted many times. The V call is TRBV5-1, the J call TRBJ2-2; D is undetermined. Per the germline V gene, CDR1 is SGHRS and CDR2 is YFSETQ. This CDR3 spans 16 amino acids. Trimming removed 0 bases at V and 2 bases at J, with 11 bases between. DNA for the CDR3: TGCGCCAGCAGCTTGGGATGGGGTCGTAACACCGGGGAGCTGTTTTTT. Protein product: CASSLGWGRNTGELFF.

Many counts were recorded for this clonotype. The chain recombines TRBV12-5 with TRBJ1-2; no firm D call. The CDR3 runs 13 residues. The ends were cut back, 2 bases at V and 1 base at J, with 5 bases in the middle. Germline CDR1 reads LGHNT; CDR2 reads FRNRAP. The CDR3 DNA reads as TGTGCTAGTGGTTTGTACAGTAACTATGGCTACACCTTC. This codes for CASGLYSNYGYTF.

This clonotype came up many times. The chain has TRBV6-1 and TRBJ1-1; maybe TRBD1 (6 bases). CDR1 is MNHNS, CDR2 SASEGT, per germline. CDR3 size: 16 residues. Trimming pared 3 bases from V and 4 bases from J, leaving 18 bases between. Written as DNA, the CDR3 is TGTGCCAGCAGTGATGCCCGTGGACAGAGGCTCACTGAAGCTTTCTTT. It encodes CASSDARGQRLTEAFF.

The V call is TRBV6-6, the J call TRBJ2-3; 7 bases agree with TRBD2. Germline V gene data show CDR1 as MNHNY and CDR2 as SVGAGI (reference sequence). This CDR3 comprises 16 residues. V shed 5 bases and J 1 base; nucleotides not matched to a gene: 9. The CDR3 region has the DNA TGTGCCAGCAGTCCAAATACTGCGGGGGGCACAGATACGCAGTATTTT. Residues: CASSPNTAGGTDTQYF.

In its sample, this clonotype was seen many times. The chain joins TRBV4-3 to TRBJ2-3; D might be TRBD1 (6 bases). The CDR3 consists of 16 residues. CDR1 is LGHNA, CDR2 YSLEER, per germline. Trimming took off 1 base at V and 2 bases at J, with 13 bases between the two ends. CDR3: CASSQVKGEYTDTQYF. As DNA, the CDR3 is TGCGCCAGCAGCCAAGTTAAGGGGGAATACACAGATACGCAGTATTTT.

This clonotype came up many times. This chain connects TRBV29-1 to TRBJ1-2; D uncertain. Germline CDR1 is SQVTM and CDR2 is ANQGSEA. This CDR3 comprises 12 residues. Trimming took 0 bases from V and 4 from J, leaving 6 bases between them. The CDR3 coding sequence is TGCAGCGTTGAAGATCCACCCTATGGCTACACCTTC. The encoded protein is CSVEDPPYGYTF.

This clonotype was counted between two and nine times. Germline and junction disagree at one end, which may indicate a read error. This chain uses TRBV12-3 or TRBV12-4 with TRBJ1-4; D is uncertain. The CDR3 runs 13 residues. The DNA for the CDR3 is TGTGCCAGCAGTCCCAATACCAATGAAAAACCGTTTTTT. It specifies CASSPNTNEKPFF.

At least ten counts were recorded for this clonotype. The rearrangement joins TRBV11-2 to TRBJ1-1, with D unclear. This CDR3 is built from 13 residues. Germline CDR1 SGHAT, CDR2 FQNNGV. Trimming stripped 1 base from V and 4 bases from J, with 7 bases between. The CDR3 spells CASSLVITTEAFF. CDR3 bases: TGTGCCAGCAGCTTAGTAATAACCACTGAAGCTTTCTTT.

At least ten counts were recorded for this clonotype. V gene TRBV7-8 combines with J gene TRBJ1-1, with 8 bases that match TRBD1. Germline V gives CDR1 SGHVS, CDR2 FQNEAQ. J gave up 6 bases and V 5 bases, and 8 bases lay outside the gene matches. This CDR3 is 14 amino acids long. As DNA, the CDR3 is TGTGCCAGCAGCCCTAGGACAGGGTTCGCTGAAGCTTTCTTT. Its protein is CASSPRTGFAEAFF. The full variable domain, in which reference TRBV7-8 and TRBJ1-1 provide the parts outside the CDR3, is GAGVSQSPRYKVAKRGQDVALRCDPISGHVSLFWYQQALGQGPEFLTYFQNEAQLDKSGLPSDRFFAERPEGSVSTLKIQRTQQEDSAVYLCASSPRTGFAEAFFGQGTRLTVV.

This clonotype was seen at least ten times. The rearrangement uses TRBV13 and TRBJ2-5; D perhaps matches TRBD1 (5 bases). The CDR3 covers 14 residues. Germline assignment: CDR1 PRHDT and CDR2 FYEKMQ (reference sequence). Trimming took 5 bases from V and 1 from J, leaving 11 bases between them. The CDR3 is CASSTRQPQETQYF. The DNA for the CDR3 is TGTGCCAGCAGCACCCGACAGCCCCAAGAGACCCAGTACTTC. Based on the CDR3 plus reference TRBV13 and TRBJ2-5, the full variable domain is AAGVIQSPRHLIKEKRETATLKCYPIPRHDTVYWYQQGPGQDPQFLISFYEKMQSDKGSIPDRFSAQQFSDYHSELNMSSLELGDSALYFCASSTRQPQETQYFGPGTRLLVL.

A word on this clonotype: A much bigger clone sits one base away, suggesting this may be a read error. In DNA, the CDR3 is TGTGCCAGCCGCCCCAGGGACAGGGGTATGGAGACCCAGTACTTC. This sequence encodes CASRPRDRGMETQYF. This chain joins TRBV5-3 and TRBJ2-5; TRBD1 aligns across 10 bases. TRBV5-3 is designated an ORF whose function remains uncertain. V was clipped by 8 bases and J by 5 bases; unmatched bases: 12. The CDR3 has 15 residues.

This clonotype was seen many times. The chain recombines TRBV28 with TRBJ1-2; D uncertain. Germline V gene sequence: CDR1 MDHEN, CDR2 SYDVKM. The length of the CDR3 is 12 residues. V lost 3 bases to trimming and J lost 8 bases, with 10 bases between them. This CDR3 is CASSFVSEGYTF. Here the CDR3 DNA reads TGTGCCAGCAGTTTCGTAAGCGAAGGCTACACCTTC.

Comments on this clonotype: This may arise from a read error, as a much more abundant clone is one base away. The CDR3, as DNA: TGTGCCATCGCTTCGGGGGCGTTGTCTGGAAACACCATATATTTT. Translating gives CAIASGALSGNTIYF. The V call is TRBV12-3 or TRBV12-4, the J call TRBJ1-3; D possibly corresponds to TRBD1 (6 bases). V was clipped by 10 bases and J by 1 base, with 17 bases between them. The CDR3 sequence is 15 residues long.

Comment on this clonotype: A much larger clonotype is one base distant, so this may be a read error. V usage is TRBV29-1 and J usage is TRBJ2-2; 7 nucleotides match TRBD1. The CDR3 is made up of 15 amino acids. Germline CDR1 SQVTM, CDR2 ANQGSEA. The CDR3 here is CSVLGQDSNTGELLF. The CDR3 region has the DNA TGCAGCGTCTTAGGACAGGACTCGAACACCGGGGAGCTGCTTTTT.

The rearrangement uses TRBV2 and TRBJ1-5; D gene ambiguous. The CDR3 runs to 15 residues. Germline V gives CDR1 SNHLY, CDR2 FYNNEI. Trimming pared 7 bases from V and 0 bases from J, leaving 13 bases between. The CDR3 protein is CASTTSPYSNQPQHF. The CDR3 DNA reads as TGTGCCAGCACCACGAGCCCTTATAGCAATCAGCCCCAGCATTTT.

This clonotype has a count of ten or more. This CDR3 is CASNPLAYVETQYF. The CDR3 coding sequence is TGTGCCAGCAATCCACTAGCCTACGTGGAGACCCAGTACTTC. The V gene is TRBV28, the J gene TRBJ2-5; possible D gene TRBD2, 6 bases. Germline V CDR1 and CDR2: MDHEN, SYDVKM. V dropped 7 bases and J dropped 5 bases, with 17 bases sitting between them. The CDR3 extends over 14 amino acids.

This clonotype was seen ten or more times. J is TRBJ2-7 and V is TRBV6-2 or TRBV6-3, with a tentative D call TRBD1 (5 bases). The V end was cut by 6 bases, the J end by 2 bases, with 14 bases between. The germline V gene encodes CDR1 MNHEY and CDR2 SVGEGT. The CDR3 is 14 residues long. The CDR3, as DNA: TGTGCCAGCAGCTACCGGACAAATGCCTACGAGCAGTACTTC. Its protein product is CASSYRTNAYEQYF.

At least ten counts were recorded for this clonotype. The V call is TRBV29-1, the J call TRBJ2-3; TRBD1 is a possible D gene (6 bases). This CDR3 region has 12 residues. The germline V and J ends were trimmed by 4 bases and 4 bases, with 9 bases remaining between them. The germline CDR1 and CDR2 sequences are SQVTM and ANQGSEA. The CDR3 region is CSVATGPDTQYF. The DNA of the CDR3 is TGCAGCGTTGCAACAGGGCCAGATACGCAGTATTTT.

This clonotype was counted many times. The chain joins TRBV19 to TRBJ2-7; 10 bases align to TRBD1. This CDR3 has 15 residues. J gave up 0 bases and V 6 bases, and 5 bases lay outside the gene matches. CDR1 and CDR2 from the germline V gene are LNHDA and SQIVND (reference sequence). CDR3 sequence reads: CASSVGQGVSYEQYF. In nucleotides, the CDR3 is TGTGCCAGTAGCGTTGGACAGGGGGTCTCCTACGAGCAGTACTTC.

This clonotype was counted ten times or more. V gene TRBV12-3 or TRBV12-4 combines with J gene TRBJ2-4, with 7 positions matching TRBD1. J lost 4 bases, V lost 2 bases, and 5 bases had no gene match. The CDR3 consists of 15 residues. The CDR3 coding sequence is TGTGCCAGCAGTTTATTAGCACAGGGGAAAAACATTCAGTACTTC. Protein: CASSLLAQGKNIQYF.

A note on this clonotype: A much larger clone is a single base away; this may be a read error. V gene TRBV4-1 combines with J gene TRBJ1-5; D ambiguous. The V end lost 0 bases, the J end lost 2 bases, and 14 bases lay between the germline ends. CDR3 size: 17 residues. Germline CDR1 is MGHRA and CDR2 is YSYEKL. The CDR3 DNA sequence: TGCGCCAGCAGCCAAGATCCGGCAGTTAATTGCAATCAGCCCCAGCATTTT. Translating it yields CASSQDPAVNCNQPQHF.

This clonotype was detected ten times or more. The gene calls are TRBV6-1 and TRBJ2-7; 8 nucleotides align to TRBD1. CDR3 size: 13 residues. Per the germline V gene, CDR1 is MNHNS and CDR2 is SASEGT. Unmatched junction bases numbered 6, after V lost 7 bases and J lost 4 bases. The CDR3 DNA is TGTGCCAGCACAGACAGGGGATTTTACGAGCAGTACTTC. It specifies CASTDRGFYEQYF.

This clonotype was observed a few times. Mismatch with germline at one junction end may stem from a read error. The chain uses TRBV27 and TRBJ2-3; D ambiguous. Per germline, CDR1 MNHEY and CDR2 SMNVEV (reference sequence). CDR3 length: 13 amino acids. CDR3 sequence reads: CASGLVGTDTQYF. As DNA, the CDR3 is TGTGCCAGCGGTTTGGTCGGCACAGATACGCAGTATTTT.

The sample holds many counts of this clonotype. The J gene is TRBJ2-5, the V gene TRBV29-1; 8 bases map to TRBD2. CDR3 length equals 14 residues. Germline V gene lookup returns CDR1 SQVTM and CDR2 ANQGSEA. V was clipped by 2 bases and J by 3 bases; unmatched bases: 5. The CDR3 loop reads CSVEIGTREETQYF. CDR3 DNA sequence: TGCAGCGTTGAAATTGGGACTAGAGAAGAGACCCAGTACTTC.

This clonotype was seen at least ten times. V is TRBV4-3 and J is TRBJ2-3, with 8 bases lining up with TRBD2. Trimming at V came to 3 bases and at J to 2 bases, leaving 7 bases not matched to a gene. The CDR3 consists of 16 residues. The germline CDR1 and CDR2 sequences are LGHNA and YSLEER. The CDR3 sequence is CASSQRDGGATDTQYF. CDR3 nucleotide sequence: TGCGCCAGCAGCCAGAGAGACGGGGGGGCCACAGATACGCAGTATTTT.

In regard to this clonotype: A clone one base away is much larger, so this may be a read error. The chain employs TRBV19 and TRBJ1-5; D ambiguous. V lost 1 base, J lost 11 bases, and 15 bases lay in between. The CDR3 has 14 amino acids. Germline V gives CDR1 LNHDA, CDR2 SQIVND (reference sequence). CDR3 in amino acids: CASSIAELYQSQHF. In DNA, the CDR3 is TGTGCCAGTAGTATAGCGGAGTTATACCAGTCCCAGCATTTT.

For this clonotype: A much larger clone differs by one base, so this may be a read error. The rearrangement uses TRBV12-3 or TRBV12-4 and TRBJ1-1; D gene uncertain. The CDR3 is 14 residues long. CDR3 protein: CASSLAVRYTEALF. CDR3 bases: TGTGCCAGCAGTTTAGCAGTCCGGTACACTGAAGCTCTCTTT.